The 19 T cell receptor beta chains given below trace back to one sample, sequenced in a study of vaccination effects on CD4 cells after COVID-19. These receptors lack a known antigen. Sequencing was performed with immunoSEQ multiplex PCR; in TCRdb, only in-frame clones are kept and a portion is missing. The sample includes roughly 50,000 clones, 79% of them seen just once. Expansion of antigen-specific CD4+ T cells with viral peptide pools was carried out by the ViraFEST assay before sequencing. Isolation of CD4+ T cells took place after about 10 days of culture. None of the vaccinated had previously contracted SARS-CoV-2, and their nucleocapsid antibodies tested negative. The sequenced sample was CD4+ T cells from PBMCs cultured with HCoV-OC43 spike peptides, obtained before COVID-19 vaccination. Subset given: HCoV-OC43 spike overlapping peptide pool stimulation. The receptor set was obtained from a human donor who received a COVID-19 vaccine.

This clone appeared once. The chain joins TRBV5-4 to TRBJ2-1, with D maybe TRBD2 (6 bases). There are 14 residues in the CDR3. V gave up 4 bases and J gave up 8 bases, with 16 bases separating them. Germline V gene lookup returns CDR1 SGHNT and CDR2 YYREEE (reference sequence). The CDR3 DNA is TGTGCCAGCAGCCGGGAGTTTGTCGTCCATGAGCAGTTCTTC. Translation gives CASSREFVVHEQFF.

The chain links TRBV29-1 to TRBJ1-5, with 9 bases aligning to TRBD1. The junction had 3 bases not matched to a gene; V was cut back by 7 bases and J by 2 bases. CDR1 is SQVTM, CDR2 ANQGSEA, per germline. The CDR3 loop spans 13 amino acids. The CDR3, as DNA: TGCAGCGCGACAGGGGGACGCAATCAGCCCCAGCATTTT. Its protein product is CSATGGRNQPQHF.

V usage is TRBV5-4 and J usage is TRBJ2-1; D gene unclear. V was shortened by 4 bases and J by 8 bases, with 10 bases between the two germline ends. The CDR3 spans 12 residues. The germline V gene encodes CDR1 SGHNT and CDR2 YYREEE (reference sequence). Here the CDR3 reads CASSRESHEQFF. The CDR3 DNA is TGTGCCAGCAGCCGCGAAAGCCATGAGCAGTTCTTC.

This sequence joins TRBV28 and TRBJ1-1; tentatively, D is TRBD1 (5 bases). This CDR3 is built from 14 residues. Per the germline V gene, CDR1 is MDHEN and CDR2 is SYDVKM. The V and J ends lost 1 base and 6 bases respectively, with 12 bases between them. The CDR3 here is CASSLYQGSAEAFF. The CDR3, as DNA: TGTGCCAGCAGTTTATACCAGGGAAGCGCTGAAGCTTTCTTT.

The rearrangement uses TRBV24-1 and TRBJ2-5; TRBD2 agrees at 13 bases. The V gene end was trimmed by 7 bases and the J gene end by 5 bases; junction bases not matched to a gene: 9. This CDR3 region has 16 residues. Per germline, CDR1 KGHDR and CDR2 SFDVKD. The CDR3 loop is CATRAGTSGDSETQYF. In DNA form, the CDR3 reads TGTGCCACCAGGGCCGGGACTAGCGGGGATTCTGAGACCCAGTACTTC.

Comment on this clone: Other DNA sequences from this sample encode an identical CDR3 as well. V usage is TRBV9 and J usage is TRBJ2-3; 7 bases match TRBD2. The CDR3 loop spans 14 amino acids. With 0 bases clipped from V and 5 bases from J, the junction kept 3 bases outside the gene matches. Germline V CDR1 and CDR2: SGDLS, YYNGEE. The CDR3 coding sequence is TGTGCCAGCAGCGTAGCTTCGGGGGGAGATACGCAGTATTTT. Amino acids: CASSVASGGDTQYF.

This clone was recorded only once. The V gene is TRBV5-8, the J gene TRBJ1-1; no clear D. V was cut by 4 bases and J by 5 bases, with 15 bases left in between. This CDR3 contains 14 residues. Germline loops: CDR1 SGHTS, CDR2 YDEGEE. The CDR3 reads CASSAERWGTEAFF. Written as DNA, the CDR3 is TGTGCCAGCAGCGCCGAAAGGTGGGGAACTGAAGCTTTCTTT.

V is TRBV14 and J is TRBJ2-2; D is possibly TRBD2 (6 bases). V was cut by 1 base and J by 2 bases, with 11 bases left in between. Looked up from germline, CDR1 is SGHDN and CDR2 is FVKESK. CDR3 length: 16 residues. CDR3 coding DNA: TGTGCCAGCAGCCAAGTTACTAGCCCTAACACCGGGGAGCTGTTTTTT. The encoded protein is CASSQVTSPNTGELFF.

The rearrangement uses TRBV7-2 and TRBJ2-7; D not certain. CDR3 length: 13 amino acids. Trimming left V 1 base short and J 3 bases short, with 7 bases between. From germline, CDR1 is SGHTA and CDR2 FQGNSA. The CDR3 spells CASSLDRHYEQYV. CDR3 bases: TGTGCCAGCAGCTTAGATCGGCACTACGAGCAGTACGTC.

This chain links TRBV30 with TRBJ1-1; weak D call: TRBD1 (6 bases). This CDR3 region has 14 residues. Germline V gene sequence: CDR1 GTSNPN, CDR2 SVGIG (reference sequence). Between the trimmed V and J ends, which lost 3 bases and 6 bases, there was a span of 17 bases. In DNA form, the CDR3 reads TGTGCCTGGAGGACCCGGGACAACAGGGCTGAAGCTTTCTTT. This gives the protein CAWRTRDNRAEAFF.

V usage is TRBV27 and J usage is TRBJ2-2; weak D call: TRBD2 (5 bases). Germline V lookup: CDR1 MNHEY, CDR2 SMNVEV (reference sequence). The CDR3 length is 16 residues. V gave up 7 bases and J gave up 4 bases, with 19 bases separating them. In DNA, the CDR3 is TGTGCCAGCACCTCCAAGATGAGGGCCTCCACCGGGGAGCTGTTTTTT. Translation gives CASTSKMRASTGELFF.

This clone was seen a handful of times. This chain links TRBV19 with TRBJ2-7; tentatively, D is TRBD1 (6 bases). V lost 1 base, J lost 6 bases, and 10 bases lay in between. CDR1 and CDR2 (germline): LNHDA, SQIVND (reference sequence). The CDR3 has 13 amino acids. The CDR3 DNA is TGTGCCAGTAGTATAGTCCGGGACACCGAGCAGTACGTC. As protein: CASSIVRDTEQYV.

This chain joins TRBV3-1 (or the pseudogene TRBV3-2) and TRBJ1-4, with TRBD1 matching 9 bases. Trimming removed 2 bases from V and 8 bases from J; junction bases left unmatched: 9. CDR1 LGHDT and CDR2 YNNKEL come from the germline V gene (reference sequence). The CDR3 consists of 16 residues. The CDR3 loop reads CASSQLSGTGNEKLFF. Here the CDR3 DNA reads TGTGCCAGCAGCCAATTGTCTGGGACAGGGAACGAAAAACTGTTTTTT.

The chain has TRBV7-8 and TRBJ1-5; TRBD1 agrees at 9 bases. J lost 1 base, V lost 4 bases, and 5 bases had no gene match. From germline, CDR1 is SGHVS and CDR2 FQNEAQ. This CDR3 contains 16 residues. The CDR3 sequence is CASSWKQGASNQPQHF. CDR3 DNA: TGTGCCAGCAGCTGGAAACAGGGGGCGAGCAATCAGCCCCAGCATTTT. The whole variable domain, remainder taken from reference TRBV7-8 and TRBJ1-5, is GAGVSQSPRYKVAKRGQDVALRCDPISGHVSLFWYQQALGQGPEFLTYFQNEAQLDKSGLPSDRFFAERPEGSVSTLKIQRTQQEDSAVYLCASSWKQGASNQPQHFGDGTRLSIL.

The chain combines TRBV3-1 (or the pseudogene TRBV3-2) with TRBJ2-5; possibly TRBD1 for D (6 bases). Per the germline V gene, CDR1 is LGHDT and CDR2 is YNNKEL (reference sequence). CDR3 length equals 13 residues. Trimming took 1 base from V and 5 from J, leaving 8 bases between them. CDR3 protein: CASSQAGDETQYF. CDR3 bases: TGTGCCAGCAGCCAAGCAGGGGACGAGACCCAGTACTTC.

The chain has TRBV30 and TRBJ2-5; 15 nucleotides agree with TRBD2. From germline, CDR1 is GTSNPN and CDR2 SVGIG (reference sequence). The CDR3 consists of 14 residues. The V gene end was trimmed by 0 bases and the J gene end by 14 bases; junction bases not matched to a gene: 7. In nucleotides, the CDR3 is TGTGCCTGGAGTGTACGAGGACTAGCGGGGGGGTACTACTTC. Translated, it gives CAWSVRGLAGGYYF.

J is TRBJ2-5 and V is TRBV20-1, with D maybe TRBD1 (5 bases). This CDR3 has 14 amino acids. The V end lost 6 bases, the J end lost 4 bases, and 18 bases lay between the germline ends. The germline V gene has CDR1 DFQATT and CDR2 SNEGSKA (reference sequence). DNA of the CDR3: TGCAGTGCCAGTCTTGGGGCCACGGGAGAGACCCAGTACTTC. Encoded protein: CSASLGATGETQYF.

The chain joins TRBV29-1 to TRBJ2-3; 7 bases align to TRBD1. V trimming: 7 bases; J trimming: 0 bases; junction bases outside the gene matches: 7. This CDR3 has 14 residues. The germline V gene has CDR1 SQVTM and CDR2 ANQGSEA. The CDR3 bases are TGCAGCGGTCACAGGGGCTTTAGCACAGATACGCAGTATTTT. It encodes CSGHRGFSTDTQYF.

The rearrangement uses TRBV9 and TRBJ1-1, with a weak D call TRBD1 (5 bases). The germline V and J ends were trimmed by 4 bases and 1 base, with 11 bases remaining between them. This CDR3 contains 14 residues. Germline V lookup: CDR1 SGDLS, CDR2 YYNGEE. The CDR3 loop reads CASSFQGENTEAFF. CDR3 bases: TGTGCCAGCAGCTTTCAGGGAGAGAACACTGAAGCTTTCTTT. The full variable domain, rest sourced from reference TRBV9 and TRBJ1-1, is DSGVTQTPKHLITATGQRVTLRCSPRSGDLSVYWYQQSLDQGLQFLIQYYNGEERAKGNILERFSAQQFPDLHSELNLSSLELGDSALYFCASSFQGENTEAFFGQGTRLTVV.